The clone carrying this TCR beta chain was seen a single time. This sample stems from a study of shared clonotypes between healthy human individuals. Measured with immunoSEQ multiplex PCR; TCRdb has only the in-frame clones, and not every one. The sample yields fewer than 1.6 million clones, 98% to 99% seen once. CDR1 SGHAT and CDR2 FQNNGV come from the germline V gene. This CDR3 comprises 16 residues. Between the trimmed V and J ends, which lost 1 base and 3 bases, there was a span of 15 bases. The chain links TRBV11-2 to TRBJ1-2; D perhaps matches TRBD1 (6 bases). The TCR sequence derives from a young man in good health. What was sequenced was naive CD4+ T cells sorted from blood. The subset here: CD45RA+ positively selected. CDR3 protein: CASSLGRTGLYYGYTF. In DNA, the CDR3 is TGTGCCAGCAGCTTAGGTCGAACAGGGTTGTACTATGGCTACACCTTC.